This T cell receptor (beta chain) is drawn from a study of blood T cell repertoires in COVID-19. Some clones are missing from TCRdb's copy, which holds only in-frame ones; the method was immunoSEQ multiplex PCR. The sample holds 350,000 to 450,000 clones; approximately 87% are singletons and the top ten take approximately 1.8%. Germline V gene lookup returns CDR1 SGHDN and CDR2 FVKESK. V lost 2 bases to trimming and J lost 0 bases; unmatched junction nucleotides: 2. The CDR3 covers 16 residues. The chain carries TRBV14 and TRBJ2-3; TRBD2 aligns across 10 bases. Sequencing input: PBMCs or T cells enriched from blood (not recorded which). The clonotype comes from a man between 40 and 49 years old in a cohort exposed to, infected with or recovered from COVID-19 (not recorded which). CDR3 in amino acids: CASSQKLAGSTDTQYF. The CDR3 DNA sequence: TGTGCCAGCAGCCAAAAACTAGCGGGAAGCACAGATACGCAGTATTTT.